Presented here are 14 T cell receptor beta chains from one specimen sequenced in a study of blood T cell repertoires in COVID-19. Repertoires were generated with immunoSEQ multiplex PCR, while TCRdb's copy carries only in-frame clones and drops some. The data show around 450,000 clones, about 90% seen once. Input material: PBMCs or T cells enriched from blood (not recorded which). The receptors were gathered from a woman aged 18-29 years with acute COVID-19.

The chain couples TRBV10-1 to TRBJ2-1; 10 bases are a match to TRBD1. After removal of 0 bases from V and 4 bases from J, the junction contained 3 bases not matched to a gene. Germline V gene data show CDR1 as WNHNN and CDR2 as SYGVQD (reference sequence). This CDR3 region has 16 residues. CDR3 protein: CASSESLGQGYNEQFF. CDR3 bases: TGCGCCAGCAGTGAGTCGCTGGGACAGGGGTACAATGAGCAGTTCTTC.

This CDR3 reads CASLGRGGYEQYF. The DNA for the CDR3 is TGTGCCAGCCTGGGCAGGGGTGGCTACGAGCAGTACTTC. The chain combines TRBV19 with TRBJ2-7, with D perhaps matching TRBD1 (6 bases). Germline-derived CDR1 and CDR2 are LNHDA and SQIVND (reference sequence). V dropped 9 bases and J dropped 3 bases, with 15 bases sitting between them. CDR3 length: 13 amino acids. The variable domain in full, completed from reference TRBV19 and TRBJ2-7, reads DGGITQSPKYLFRKEGQNVTLSCEQNLNHDAMYWYRQDPGQGLRLIYYSQIVNDFQKGDIAEGYSVSREKKESFPLTVTSAQKNPTAFYLCASLGRGGYEQYFGPGTRLTVT.

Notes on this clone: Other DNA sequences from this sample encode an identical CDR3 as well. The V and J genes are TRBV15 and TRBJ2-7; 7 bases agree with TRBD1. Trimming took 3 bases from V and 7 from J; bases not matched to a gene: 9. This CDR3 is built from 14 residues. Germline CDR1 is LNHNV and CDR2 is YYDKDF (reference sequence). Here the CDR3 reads CATSRAGQVGEQYF. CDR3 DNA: TGTGCCACCAGCAGGGCCGGACAGGTCGGGGAGCAGTACTTC.

The CDR3 spells CASSLGDSSYESYNEQFF. Here the CDR3 DNA reads TGCGCCAGCAGCTTGGGGGACAGTTCCTATGAGTCCTACAATGAGCAGTTCTTC. The chain links TRBV5-1 to TRBJ2-1; 7 bases line up with TRBD1. Germline-derived CDR1 and CDR2 are SGHRS and YFSETQ. CDR3 length: 18 residues. J lost 1 base, V lost 0 bases, and 10 bases had no gene match.

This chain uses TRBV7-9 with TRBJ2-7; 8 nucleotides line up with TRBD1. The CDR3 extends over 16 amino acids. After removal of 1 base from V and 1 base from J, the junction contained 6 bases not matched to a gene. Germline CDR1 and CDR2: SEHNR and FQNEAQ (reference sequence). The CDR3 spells CASSLEDRVGSYEQYF. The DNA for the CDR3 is TGTGCCAGCAGCTTAGAGGACAGGGTGGGGTCCTACGAGCAGTACTTC.

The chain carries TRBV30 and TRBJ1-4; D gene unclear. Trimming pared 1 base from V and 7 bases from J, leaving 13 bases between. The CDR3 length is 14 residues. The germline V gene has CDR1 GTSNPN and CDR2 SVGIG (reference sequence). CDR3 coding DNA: TGTGCCTGGAGTGCTTACAACACGGGTGAAAAACTGTTTTTT. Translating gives CAWSAYNTGEKLFF.

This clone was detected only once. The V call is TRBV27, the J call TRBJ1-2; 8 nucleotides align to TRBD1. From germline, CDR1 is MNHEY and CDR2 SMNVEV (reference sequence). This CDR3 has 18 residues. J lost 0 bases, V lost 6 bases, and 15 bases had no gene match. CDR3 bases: TGTGCCAGCAGACATCGGGACAGGCGCCAAAAAGCTAACTATGGCTACACCTTC. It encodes CASRHRDRRQKANYGYTF.

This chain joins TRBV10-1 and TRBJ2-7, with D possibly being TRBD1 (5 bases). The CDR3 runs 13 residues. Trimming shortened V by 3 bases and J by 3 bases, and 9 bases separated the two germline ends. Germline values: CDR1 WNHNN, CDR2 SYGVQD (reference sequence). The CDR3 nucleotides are TGCGCCAGCAGTGATGGACACCGCTACGAGCAGTACTTC. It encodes CASSDGHRYEQYF.

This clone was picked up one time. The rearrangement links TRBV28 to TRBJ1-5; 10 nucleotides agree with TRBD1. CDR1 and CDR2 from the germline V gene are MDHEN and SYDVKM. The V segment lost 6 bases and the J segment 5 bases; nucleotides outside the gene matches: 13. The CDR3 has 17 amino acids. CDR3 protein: CASSSNGQGGMDQPQHF. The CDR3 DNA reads TGTGCCAGCAGCTCCAACGGACAGGGGGGAATGGATCAGCCCCAGCATTTT. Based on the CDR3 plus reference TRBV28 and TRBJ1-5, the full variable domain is DVKVTQSSRYLVKRTGEKVFLECVQDMDHENMFWYRQDPGLGLRLIYFSYDVKMKEKGDIPEGYSVSREKKERFSLILESASTNQTSMYLCASSSNGQGGMDQPQHFGDGTRLSIL.

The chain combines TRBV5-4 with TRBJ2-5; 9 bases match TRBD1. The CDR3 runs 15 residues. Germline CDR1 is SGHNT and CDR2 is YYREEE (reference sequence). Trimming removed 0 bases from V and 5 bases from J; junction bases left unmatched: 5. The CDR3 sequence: CASSLGTGEGETQYF. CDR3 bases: TGTGCCAGCAGCTTGGGGACAGGGGAAGGGGAGACCCAGTACTTC.

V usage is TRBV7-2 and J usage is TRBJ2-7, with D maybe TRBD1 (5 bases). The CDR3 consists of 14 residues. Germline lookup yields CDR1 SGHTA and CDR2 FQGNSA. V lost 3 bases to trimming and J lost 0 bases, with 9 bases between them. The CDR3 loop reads CASSFTDTSYEQYF. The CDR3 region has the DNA TGTGCCAGCAGCTTCACGGACACCTCCTACGAGCAGTACTTC.

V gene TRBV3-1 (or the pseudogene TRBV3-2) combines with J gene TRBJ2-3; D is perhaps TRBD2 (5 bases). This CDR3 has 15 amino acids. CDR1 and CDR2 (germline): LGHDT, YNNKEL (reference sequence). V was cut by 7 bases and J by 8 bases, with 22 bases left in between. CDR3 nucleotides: TGTGCCAGCAAAGCGGAGCCCCGACTCGGTGGTACGCAGTATTTT. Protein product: CASKAEPRLGGTQYF.

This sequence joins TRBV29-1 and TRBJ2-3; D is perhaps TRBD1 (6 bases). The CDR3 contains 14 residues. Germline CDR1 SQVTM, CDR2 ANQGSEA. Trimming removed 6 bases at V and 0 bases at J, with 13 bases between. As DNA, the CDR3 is TGCAGCGTCCATTGGACAGCTAGCACAGATACGCAGTATTTT. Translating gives CSVHWTASTDTQYF.

This CDR3 is CASSTSGVEKLFF. CDR3 DNA: TGTGCCAGCAGCACATCAGGGGTTGAAAAACTGTTTTTT. This chain connects TRBV9 to TRBJ1-4; weak D call: TRBD1 (6 bases). V dropped 4 bases and J dropped 7 bases, with 11 bases sitting between them. Germline CDR1 reads SGDLS; CDR2 reads YYNGEE. CDR3 length equals 13 residues.